This entry is about one T cell receptor (beta chain). V dropped 6 bases and J dropped 3 bases, with 12 bases sitting between them. The germline CDR1 and CDR2 sequences are KGHSH and LQKENI. CDR3 size: 14 residues. How the authors handled the data: Quantification of nucleated cells was approximated via reference gene primer amplification. TCRdb keeps only in-frame clones here, not all; method: immunoSEQ multiplex PCR. V and J calls and clone size are those listed in that table; D and trimming were worked out from the DNA. The repertoire includes around 150,000 clones, 80% to 90% of them detected once, and approximately 4% sits in the top ten. The source of the sample is a study of blood T cell repertoires in COVID-19. Study as a whole: The samples span acute and convalescent COVID-19 from the United States, Italy and Spain. Sources were T cells, B-cell-depleted T cells, or PBMCs; the material itself was cDNA or gDNA.

The sequence derives from a woman in her forties with acute or convalescent COVID-19. V and J are TRBV18 and TRBJ1-5, with D tentatively TRBD1 (5 bases). The specimen sequenced was peripheral blood. CDR3 DNA: TGTGCCAGCTCGCCCACAGGAAACAATCAGCCCCAGCATTTT. The encoded protein is CASSPTGNNQPQHF.